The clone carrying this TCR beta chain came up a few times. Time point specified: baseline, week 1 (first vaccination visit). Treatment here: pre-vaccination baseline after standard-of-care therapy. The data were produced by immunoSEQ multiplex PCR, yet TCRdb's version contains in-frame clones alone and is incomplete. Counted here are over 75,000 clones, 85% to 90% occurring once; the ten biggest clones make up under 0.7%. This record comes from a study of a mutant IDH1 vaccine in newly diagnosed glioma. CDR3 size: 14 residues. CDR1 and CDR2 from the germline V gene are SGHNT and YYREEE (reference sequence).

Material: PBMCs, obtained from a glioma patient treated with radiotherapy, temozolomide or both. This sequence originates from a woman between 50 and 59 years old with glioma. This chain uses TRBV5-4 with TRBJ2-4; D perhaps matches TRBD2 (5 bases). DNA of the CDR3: TGTGCTATCGAGGGAAAAGGCGACAAAAACATTCAGTACTTC. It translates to CAIEGKGDKNIQYF.